This TCR beta chain is from a study of blood T cell repertoires in COVID-19. This CDR3 has 15 amino acids. From germline, CDR1 is SEHNR and CDR2 FQNEAQ (reference sequence). Trimming removed 2 bases from V and 1 base from J, with 9 bases in between. Profiling relied on immunoSEQ multiplex PCR, and the TCRdb table lists in-frame clones only, not all of them. The data contain 180,000 or so clones, less than 85% of them singletons. The chain links TRBV7-9 to TRBJ2-1; TRBD1 might be the D (5 bases). The source of this sequence is a man aged 50 to 60 who had recovered from COVID-19. The source material was peripheral blood. CDR3 sequence (DNA): TGTGCCAGCAGCTTACTCCCAGGGTCCTACAATGAGCAGTTCTTC. Translation: CASSLLPGSYNEQFF.